A single sample is the source of the 8 T cell receptor beta chains below, sequenced in a study of blood T cells in healthy people across ages. Next came a second PCR, run for about 7 to 11 cycles, which used a sample-barcoded 5' primer along with a J-beta primer mix. TCRdb fed the 5' RACE reads into MiXCR, producing one record per CDR3 protein. This table holds around 800,000 distinct CDR3 sequences, more than 35% found once. Input material: blood. These receptors all come from an elderly man in good health.

This clonotype was observed a handful of times. V usage is TRBV6-1 and J usage is TRBJ2-1; 8 bases fit TRBD1. With 6 bases clipped from V and 8 bases from J, the junction kept 21 bases outside the gene matches. CDR3 length: 18 amino acids. Germline CDR1 MNHNS, CDR2 SASEGT. CDR3 amino acids: CASRKPQGASELWYEQFF. The CDR3 nucleotides read TGTGCCAGCAGGAAACCCCAGGGGGCTTCGGAATTGTGGTATGAGCAGTTCTTC.

The rearrangement uses TRBV3-1 and TRBJ2-3; D possibly matches TRBD1 or TRBD2 (5 bases each). The germline V gene has CDR1 LGHDT and CDR2 YNNKEL (reference sequence). With 5 bases removed from V and 3 bases from J, the gap between germline ends came to 15 bases. This CDR3 is built from 15 residues. CDR3 DNA sequence: TGTGCCAGCAGCTCCCTTTTGGGGGTGACAGATACGCAGTATTTT. Translation: CASSSLLGVTDTQYF.

This clonotype was detected only once. This chain uses TRBV10-3 with TRBJ2-4; 8 bases are shared with TRBD1. The J call is doubtful: the DNA matches TRBJ2-7 better. Germline V CDR1 and CDR2: ENHRY, SYGVKD. This CDR3 has 16 residues. Here the CDR3 reads CAISDRDRGLTYEQYF. The CDR3 DNA reads as TGTGCCATCAGTGACCGCGACAGGGGATTGACCTACGAGCAGTACTTC.

The table lists this clonotype with a few counts. The chain uses TRBV5-1 and TRBJ2-7; no definite D call. There are 15 residues in the CDR3. CDR1 is SGHRS, CDR2 YFSETQ, per germline. Trimming cost V 3 bases and J 3 bases, with 16 bases left between them. CDR3 coding DNA: TGCGCCAGCAGCTCCGGTGGCCTCGAGCTCTACGAGCAGTACTTC. Its translation: CASSSGGLELYEQYF. Complete variable domain (other parts from reference TRBV5-1 and TRBJ2-7): KAGVTQTPRYLIKTRGQQVTLSCSPISGHRSVSWYQQTPGQGLQFLFEYFSETQRNKGNFPGRFSGRQFSNSRSEMNVSTLELGDSALYLCASSSGGLELYEQYFGPGTRLTVT.

V is TRBV12-3 or TRBV12-4 and J is TRBJ1-3; D perhaps matches TRBD1 (6 bases). V was pared by 3 bases and J by 0 bases, with 15 bases between. The CDR3 runs to 17 residues. For the CDR3, the DNA is TGTGCCAGCAGTTTTAGAACAGGGAACCCCTCTGGAAACACCATATATTTT. Its protein product is CASSFRTGNPSGNTIYF.

As concerns this clonotype: It is unclear where the CDR3 begins or ends on the DNA, so no DNA is shown, and the CDR3 is as TCRdb lists it. V and J are TRBV7-9 and TRBJ2-5; the tabulated D call, TRBD1, remains unverified against the DNA. The CDR3 region is 16 residues in length, termini included. Germline CDR1 reads SEHNR; CDR2 reads FQNEAQ (reference sequence). CDR3 sequence: CAGSFGSGELGGEQYF.

The CDR3 spells CASSQGTNGDTQYF. The CDR3 nucleotides read TGTGCCAGCAGCCAAGGCACGAACGGGGATACGCAGTATTTT. This chain links TRBV4-2 with TRBJ2-3; D ambiguous. CDR3 length: 14 residues. CDR1 and CDR2 from the germline V gene are LGHNA and YNFKEQ. V was cut by 1 base and J by 6 bases, with 11 bases left in between.

In its sample, this clonotype was seen a few times. This sequence joins TRBV20-1 and TRBJ2-1; D remains ambiguous. Germline V gives CDR1 DFQATT, CDR2 SNEGSKA (reference sequence). V lost 3 bases, J lost 7 bases, and 10 bases lay in between. CDR3 length: 12 residues. The CDR3 DNA follows: TGCAGTGCTAGGGCCCAGCGTAATGAGCAGTTCTTC. Its translation is CSARAQRNEQFF.